This T cell receptor beta chain is from a study of PD-L1 blockade in urothelial cancer (TCRdb year 2017). The study in broad terms: Every patient began therapy around 2014 and was given atezolizumab 1,200 mg intravenously every 3 weeks. The study was an exploratory multi-omic analysis of somatic, immune and clinical correlates of response to PD-L1 blockade with atezolizumab in urothelial cancer. Five patients were excluded from tumor TCR analyses because tumors from two patients failed quality control and tumor was unavailable for three patients. Eight to ten patients achieved durable clinical benefit and about 19 did not. From tumor samples, the median yield was approximately 1,400 T cells and more than 850 unique TCRs, with median clonality of 0.096 and T cell proportion of 0.097. Durable clinical benefit meant progression-free survival longer than 6 months, and TCR features were also tested against progression-free and overall survival. Pretreatment tumor samples and matched peripheral blood, collected serially before and after atezolizumab treatment, underwent TCR sequencing. In the same patients who had TCR sequencing, pretreatment tumors also underwent whole exome sequencing and RNA sequencing. Twenty-five of 29 patients were identified as males with urothelial cancer of bladder origin, and a prior smoking history was reported by 18 of 29 patients. Pretreatment blood TCR-seq was available for about 27 patients, at least one posttreatment blood collection was obtained for about 24 patients, and tumor TCR-seq was available for about 24 patients. Patients had an ECOG performance status of 0 or 1 and had received between 0 and 3 prior chemotherapy regimens.

To estimate absolute template abundance from read counts, synthetic TCR analog templates were spiked into each PCR. In FFPE tumors, housekeeping genes were amplified and quantified as a way to estimate usable DNA and compute T cell fraction. The immunoSEQ assay was used to amplify TCRbeta CDR3 regions from genomic DNA with bias-controlled V and J gene primers. Rearranged TCRbeta segments were sequenced at approximately 20X coverage. In the paper's pipeline: Sequencing errors were corrected by clustering, and CDR3s were annotated against IMGT so that V, D and J genes could be assigned. Downstream analyses used only productive TCRbeta rearrangements and left out out-of-frame or stop-codon sequences. Clonality was computed as one minus Shannon entropy normalized by the log of the number of unique productive sequences. Clones differing between time points or between blood and tumor were identified by Fisher's exact test with Benjamini-Hochberg correction at adjusted p below 0.01. TCRdb mirrors the immuneACCESS table, restricted to in-frame sequences. Some clones are absent from its copies; in checked studies, under half trace to an unresolved V gene, and the reason for the others is unknown. V and J calls plus clone size are reproduced from that table; the DNA served to infer D and trimming. This sample has 35,000 or so clones in its table, and approximately 34% of those were observed once. Around 9% of the sample comes from the top ten.

The time point label, read with the paper, signifies: pretreatment tumor sample. A total of 25 to 30 patients with locally advanced or metastatic urothelial carcinoma, treated at Memorial Sloan Kettering on a trial protocol, made up the cohort. All tumor tissue used for sequencing was obtained before atezolizumab dosing. The Qiagen DNeasy Blood extraction kit was used to purify genomic DNA from total PBMCs and from tumor samples. This clone was found a few times. Its antigen remains unidentified. The sample holds no much larger clone one base away, and base qualities are not on file. The CDR3 sequence holds 13 residues, the cysteine and phenylalanine included. The sequence is cut down to CDR3 DNA, 39 bases in frame from base 1. The V end loses 5 bases and the J end loses 1 base, and a stretch of 8 bases separates them. CDR1 is given as SGHVS and CDR2 as FQNEAQ, both from the germline V gene. Study-level results and caveats: The proportion of tumor-infiltrating T lymphocytes was higher in patients with durable benefit (n ≈ 25, Mann-Whitney p = 0.047). Small sample size (n ≈ 30) and many exploratory analyses mean the results are intended to be hypothesis-generating. FFPE tumor samples that were not collected immediately before treatment were used, and only one sample per patient was analyzed, so heterogeneity was possibly missed. Patients with durable benefit showed greater expansion of tumor-associated TCR clones in peripheral blood 3 weeks after starting treatment (n of about 22, p = 0.022).

Sequenced material: tumor tissue, taken before atezolizumab (anti-PD-L1) treatment. In this chain, TRBV7-8 is recombined with TRBJ1-1; no confident D gene assignment can be made. This TCR was recovered from a man aged 60-69 years with urothelial cancer. The DNA sequence follows: TGTGCCAGCAGCGGGGTGGCGAACACTGAAGCTTTCTTT. The resulting protein is CASSGVANTEAFF.